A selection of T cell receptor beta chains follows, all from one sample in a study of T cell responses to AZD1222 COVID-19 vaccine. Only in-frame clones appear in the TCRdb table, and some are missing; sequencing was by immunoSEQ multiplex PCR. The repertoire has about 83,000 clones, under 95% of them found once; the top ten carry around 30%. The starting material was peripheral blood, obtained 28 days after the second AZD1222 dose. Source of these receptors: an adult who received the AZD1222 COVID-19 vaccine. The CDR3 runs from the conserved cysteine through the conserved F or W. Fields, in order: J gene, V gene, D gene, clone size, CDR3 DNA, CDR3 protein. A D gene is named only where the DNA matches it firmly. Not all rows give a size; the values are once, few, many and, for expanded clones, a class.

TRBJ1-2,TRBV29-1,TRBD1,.,TGCAGCGTTTGGACAGGGGGTGGCTATGGCTACACCTTC,CSVWTGGGYGYTF
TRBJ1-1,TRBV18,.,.,TGTGCCAGCTCACCTCAGGACTCGAACACTGAAGCTTTCTTT,CASSPQDSNTEAFF
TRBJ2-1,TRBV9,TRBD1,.,TGTGCCAGCAGCGTCCGGGACAGGGCCGATGAGCAGTTCTTC,CASSVRDRADEQFF
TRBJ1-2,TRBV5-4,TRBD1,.,TGTGCCAGCAGCTTGGGCTTTGGGACAGGGAACTATGGCTACACCTTC,CASSLGFGTGNYGYTF
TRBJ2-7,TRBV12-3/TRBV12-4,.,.,TGTGCCAGCAGTTTACCTACCCTTACGGTCCCCCTCTTC,CASSLPTLTVPLF
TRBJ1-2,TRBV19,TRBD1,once,TGTGCCAGTAGCCTTTGGACAGGGAGTTTGAACGGCTATGGCTACACCTTC,CASSLWTGSLNGYGYTF
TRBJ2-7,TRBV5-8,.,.,TGTGCCAGCAGCTCAGACACCCTTCGCGGTGAGCAGTACTTC,CASSSDTLRGEQYF
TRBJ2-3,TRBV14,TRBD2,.,TGTGCCAGCAGCCAAGAGGCGGGAGGGGGTACTACGCAGTATTTT,CASSQEAGGGTTQYF
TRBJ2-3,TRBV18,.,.,TGTGCCAGCTCACCAACACCGACTTTCACAGATACGCAGTATTTT,CASSPTPTFTDTQYF
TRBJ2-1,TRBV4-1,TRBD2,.,TGCGCCAGCAGCCACCCCAGGACTAGCGGGTACTACAATGAGCAGTTCTTC,CASSHPRTSGYYNEQFF
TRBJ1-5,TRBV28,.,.,TGTGCCACCAGAGTCCGAGGGGCCGAAGAAAATTTT,CATRVRGAEENF
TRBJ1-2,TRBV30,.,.,TGTGCCTGGACAGCAAACTATGGCTACACCTTC,CAWTANYGYTF
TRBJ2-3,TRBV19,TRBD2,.,TGTGCCAGTAGTAAGACTAGCGGATCAGGAGATACGCAGTATTTT,CASSKTSGSGDTQYF
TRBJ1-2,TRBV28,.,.,TGTGCCAGCAGTTCCAGACAGGATACCTATGGCTACACCTTC,CASSSRQDTYGYTF
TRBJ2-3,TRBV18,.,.,TGTGCCAGCTCACCACTAGCGTCTAGCACAGATACGCAGTATTTT,CASSPLASSTDTQYF
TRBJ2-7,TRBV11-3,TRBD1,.,TGTGCCAGCAGCTTAGGGGGACAGCCCTCCTACGAGCAGTACTTC,CASSLGGQPSYEQYF
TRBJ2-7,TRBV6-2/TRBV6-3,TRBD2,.,TGTGCCAGCAGCCCTCTAGCGGGAGGACCGAGCTCCTACGAGCAGTACTTC,CASSPLAGGPSSYEQYF
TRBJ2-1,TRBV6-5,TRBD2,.,TGTGCCAGCAGTAAACCGGGACTAGCTGTCGGTGAGCAGTTCTTC,CASSKPGLAVGEQFF
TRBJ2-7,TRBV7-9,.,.,TGTGCCAGCAGTTTGGAGAGAGGGAGTTGGGGGGAAAACTCCTACGAGCAGTACTTC,CASSLERGSWGENSYEQYF
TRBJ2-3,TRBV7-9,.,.,TGTGCCAGCAGCCAGGGAGGAGATACGCAGTATTTT,CASSQGGDTQYF
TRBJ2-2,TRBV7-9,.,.,TGTGCCCAACGTCCGTCGGGAATGCCCGGGGAGCTGTTTTTT,CAQRPSGMPGELFF
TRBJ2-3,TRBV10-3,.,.,TGTGCCACCATCGACAGTCATCCCGCAGATACGCAGTATTTT,CATIDSHPADTQYF
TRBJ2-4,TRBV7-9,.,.,TGTGCCAGCAGCCAAGAATGGCTTAACATTCAGTACTTC,CASSQEWLNIQYF
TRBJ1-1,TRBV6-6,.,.,TGTGCCAGCGGGGCCACGAACACTGAAGCTTTCTTT,CASGATNTEAFF
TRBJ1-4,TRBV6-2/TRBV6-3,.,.,TGTGCCAGCAGTTACTCGGGGGAGCTAAAACTGTTTTTT,CASSYSGELKLFF
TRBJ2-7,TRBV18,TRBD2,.,TGTGCCAGCTCACCGTCGGCGGGGGACGAGCAGTACTTC,CASSPSAGDEQYF
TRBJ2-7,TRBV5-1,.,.,TGCGCCAGCAGCTTCCAGGGGGGCTACGAGCAGTACTTC,CASSFQGGYEQYF